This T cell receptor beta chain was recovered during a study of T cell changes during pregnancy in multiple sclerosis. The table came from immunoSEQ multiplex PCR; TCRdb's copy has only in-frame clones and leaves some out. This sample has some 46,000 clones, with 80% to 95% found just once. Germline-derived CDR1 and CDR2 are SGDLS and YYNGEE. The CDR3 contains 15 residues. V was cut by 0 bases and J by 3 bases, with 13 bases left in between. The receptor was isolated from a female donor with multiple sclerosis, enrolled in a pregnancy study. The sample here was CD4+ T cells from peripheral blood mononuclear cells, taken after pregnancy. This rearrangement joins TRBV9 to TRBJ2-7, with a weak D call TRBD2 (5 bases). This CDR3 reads CASSVGESLLYEQYF. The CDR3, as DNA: TGTGCCAGCAGCGTAGGGGAGAGTCTTCTCTACGAGCAGTACTTC.